This T cell receptor beta chain was recovered during a study of blood T cell repertoires in COVID-19. For the study at large: Sites in the United States, Italy and Spain provided acute and convalescent COVID-19 samples. T cells, B-cell-depleted T cells, or PBMCs provided the cDNA or gDNA that served as material.

While infection was still active, Seattle patients were enrolled and then followed longitudinally. How the authors handled the data: Quantification of nucleated cells was approximated via reference gene primer amplification. The assay was immunoSEQ multiplex PCR, and TCRdb's table has in-frame clones only and misses some. The V and J calls and the clone size are those of that table, but D and trimming were determined from the DNA. The sample shows around 310,000 clones, more than 80% of them seen only once. There are 14 residues in the CDR3. Losses at the gene ends were 5 bases for V and 4 bases for J; bases not matched to a gene: 6. Germline V CDR1 and CDR2: MNHEY, SMNVEV (reference sequence).

The sequence was collected from a woman aged 25-40 years with COVID-19, enrolled during active disease. V is TRBV27 and J is TRBJ1-1; 8 bases fit TRBD1. Sequencing used peripheral blood. The CDR3 here is CASSPLGQGTEAFF. The CDR3 bases are TGTGCCAGCAGTCCACTCGGACAGGGCACTGAAGCTTTCTTT.